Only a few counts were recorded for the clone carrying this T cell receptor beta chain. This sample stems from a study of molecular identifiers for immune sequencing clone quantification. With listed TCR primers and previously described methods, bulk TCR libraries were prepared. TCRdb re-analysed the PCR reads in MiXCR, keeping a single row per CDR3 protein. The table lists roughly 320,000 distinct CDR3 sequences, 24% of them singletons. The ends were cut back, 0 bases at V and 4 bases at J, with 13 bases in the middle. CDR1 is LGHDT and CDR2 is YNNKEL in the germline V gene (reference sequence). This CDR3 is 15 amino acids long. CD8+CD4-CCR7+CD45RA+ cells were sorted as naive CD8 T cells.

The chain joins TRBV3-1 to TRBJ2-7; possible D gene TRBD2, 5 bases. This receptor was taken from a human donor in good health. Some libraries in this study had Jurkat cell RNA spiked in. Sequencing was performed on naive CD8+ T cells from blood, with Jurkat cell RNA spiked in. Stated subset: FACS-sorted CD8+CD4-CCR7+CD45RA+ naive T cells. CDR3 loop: CASSQDLASRYEQYF. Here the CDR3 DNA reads TGTGCCAGCAGCCAAGATTTGGCTAGCAGATACGAGCAGTACTTC.